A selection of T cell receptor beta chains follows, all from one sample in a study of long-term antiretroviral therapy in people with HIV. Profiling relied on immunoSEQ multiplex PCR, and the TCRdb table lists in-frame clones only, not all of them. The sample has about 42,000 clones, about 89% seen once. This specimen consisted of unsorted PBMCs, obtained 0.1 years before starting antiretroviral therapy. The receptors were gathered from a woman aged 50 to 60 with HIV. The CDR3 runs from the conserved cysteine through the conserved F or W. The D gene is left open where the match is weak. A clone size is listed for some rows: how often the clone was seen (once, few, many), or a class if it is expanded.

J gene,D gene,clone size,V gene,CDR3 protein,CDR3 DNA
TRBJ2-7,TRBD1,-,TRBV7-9,CASSPVQGAPSEQYF,TGTGCCAGCAGCCCGGTACAGGGGGCGCCTAGCGAGCAGTACTTC
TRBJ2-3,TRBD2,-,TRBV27,CASSLSAGGPRDTQYF,TGTGCCAGCAGTTTGTCAGCGGGGGGGCCGAGGGATACGCAGTATTTT
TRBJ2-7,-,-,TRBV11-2,CASSLSFGEELTYEQYF,TGTGCCAGCAGCTTGTCGTTTGGCGAGGAATTAACCTACGAGCAGTACTTC
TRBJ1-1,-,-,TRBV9,CASSVEPNTEAFF,TGTGCCAGCAGCGTAGAACCTAACACTGAAGCTTTCTTT
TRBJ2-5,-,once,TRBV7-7,CASSFDRQETQYF,TGTGCTAGCAGCTTCGACAGACAAGAGACCCAGTACTTC
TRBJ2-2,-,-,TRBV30,CAWSQGNTGELFF,TGTGCCTGGAGCCAGGGGAACACCGGGGAGCTGTTTTTT
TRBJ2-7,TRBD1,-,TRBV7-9,CATDDRAPYEQYF,TGTGCCACCGATGACAGGGCGCCCTACGAGCAGTACTTC
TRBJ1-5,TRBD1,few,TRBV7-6,CASSPTGKFNQPQHF,TGTGCCAGCAGCCCGACAGGGAAGTTCAATCAGCCCCAGCATTTT
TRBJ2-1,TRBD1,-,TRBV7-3,CASRVIQGASYNEQFF,TGTGCCAGCAGGGTGATACAGGGGGCGTCCTACAATGAGCAGTTCTTC
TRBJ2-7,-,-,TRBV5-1,CASSLALRASYEQYF,TGCGCCAGCAGCTTGGCCTTAAGGGCCTCCTACGAGCAGTACTTC
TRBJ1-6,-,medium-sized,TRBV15,CATSREGESGSPLHF,TGTGCCACCAGCAGAGAGGGGGAAAGTGGTTCACCCCTCCACTTT
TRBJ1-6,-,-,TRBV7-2,CASSLERYSPLHF,TGTGCCAGCAGCTTAGAGAGGTATTCACCCCTCCACTTT
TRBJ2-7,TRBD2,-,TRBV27,CASSPPLAGGPYEQYF,TGTGCCAGCAGTCCCCCCTTAGCGGGTGGCCCCTACGAGCAGTACTTC
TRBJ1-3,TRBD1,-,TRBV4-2,CASSRRGDRGGNTIYF,TGTGCCAGCAGCCGGAGAGGGGACAGAGGGGGAAACACCATATATTTT
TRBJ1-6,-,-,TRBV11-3,CASGEGPNSPLHF,TGTGCCAGCGGCGAGGGACCTAATTCACCCCTCCACTTT
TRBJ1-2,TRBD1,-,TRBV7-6,CASSLGTASNYGYTF,TGTGCCAGCAGCTTGGGGACAGCCTCTAACTATGGCTACACCTTC
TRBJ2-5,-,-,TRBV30,CAWSGRAETQYF,TGTGCCTGGAGTGGGAGGGCAGAGACCCAGTACTTC
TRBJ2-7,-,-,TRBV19,CASSIVRQGAEQYF,TGTGCCAGTAGTATAGTAAGACAAGGGGCCGAGCAGTACTTC
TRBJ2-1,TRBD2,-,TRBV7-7,CASSLGGTSGEQFF,TGTGCTAGCAGCTTAGGGGGGACTAGCGGTGAGCAGTTCTTC
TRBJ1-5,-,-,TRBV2,CASSEEPYSNQPQHF,TGTGCCAGCAGTGAAGAGCCTTATAGCAATCAGCCCCAGCATTTT
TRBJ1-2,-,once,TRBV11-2,CASSKGEGGYTF,TGTGCCAGCAGCAAGGGGGAAGGTGGCTACACCTTC
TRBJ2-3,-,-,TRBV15,CATSRGRVPTATDTQYF,TGTGCCACCAGCAGAGGGCGGGTGCCGACAGCCACAGATACGCAGTATTTT
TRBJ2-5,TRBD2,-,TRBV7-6,CASSPPGGGGKTQYF,TGTGCCAGCAGCCCACCGGGCGGGGGGGGAAAGACCCAGTACTTC
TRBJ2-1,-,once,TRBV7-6,CASSWGTTSDEQFF,TGTGCCAGCAGCTGGGGCACAACGAGCGATGAGCAGTTCTTC
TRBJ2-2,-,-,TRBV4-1,CASSRTRTNTGELFF,TGCGCCAGCAGCCGGACGCGTACGAACACCGGGGAGCTGTTTTTT
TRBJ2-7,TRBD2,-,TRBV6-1,CASSEVIAGVSYEQYF,TGTGCCAGCAGTGAGGTAATAGCGGGGGTTTCTTACGAGCAGTACTTC
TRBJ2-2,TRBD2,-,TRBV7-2,CASSLELAGGSTGELFF,TGTGCCAGCAGCTTAGAACTAGCGGGGGGAAGCACCGGGGAGCTGTTTTTT
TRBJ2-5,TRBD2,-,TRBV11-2,CASSSAGRQETQYF,TGTGCCAGCAGTTCAGCGGGGAGGCAAGAGACCCAGTACTTC
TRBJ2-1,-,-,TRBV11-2,CASSLGGGREQEQFF,TGTGCCAGCAGCTTAGGAGGGGGGAGGGAACAGGAGCAGTTCTTC
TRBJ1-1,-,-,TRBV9,CASSVAADTMNTEAFF,TGTGCCAGCAGCGTAGCGGCAGACACCATGAACACTGAAGCTTTCTTT
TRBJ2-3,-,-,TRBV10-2,CASSASGVGTDTQYF,TGCGCCAGCAGTGCATCGGGGGTCGGCACAGATACGCAGTATTTT
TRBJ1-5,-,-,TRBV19,CASSIPRAQPQHF,TGTGCCAGTAGTATTCCCAGGGCTCAGCCCCAGCATTTT
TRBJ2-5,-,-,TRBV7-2,CASSWSLTVSYAQYF,TGTGCCAGCAGTTGGTCCCTCACCGTTTCATACGCCCAGTACTTC
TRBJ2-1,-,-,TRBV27,CASSRGGLYEFF,TGTGCCAGCAGTCGAGGGGGACTATACGAGTTCTTC
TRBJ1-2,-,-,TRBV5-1,CASSLLQGGDYGYTF,TGCGCCAGCAGCTTGCTACAGGGCGGGGACTATGGCTACACCTTC
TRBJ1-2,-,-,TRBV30,CAWSGSGVGYTF,TGTGCCTGGAGTGGCTCAGGGGTTGGCTACACCTTC
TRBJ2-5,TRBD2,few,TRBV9,CASSVGTSGGQETQYF,TGTGCCAGCAGCGTAGGAACTAGCGGGGGTCAGGAGACCCAGTACTTC
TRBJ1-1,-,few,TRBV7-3,CASSLQGNTEAFF,TGTGCCAGCAGTTTACAGGGGAACACTGAAGCTTTCTTT
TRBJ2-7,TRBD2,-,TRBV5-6,CASSPGLAGISYEQYF,TGTGCCAGCAGCCCCGGACTAGCGGGGATTTCCTACGAGCAGTACTTC
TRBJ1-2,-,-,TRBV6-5,CASSYSVGAYGYTF,TGTGCCAGCAGTTACTCGGTTGGGGCCTATGGCTACACCTTC
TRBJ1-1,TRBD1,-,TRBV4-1,CASSRQDRVVTEAFF,TGCGCCAGCAGCCGACAAGACAGGGTGGTCACTGAAGCTTTCTTT
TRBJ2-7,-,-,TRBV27,CASSLSMAVTYEQYF,TGTGCCAGCAGTTTATCAATGGCAGTGACCTACGAGCAGTACTTC
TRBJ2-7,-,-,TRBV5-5,CASSLGFRLEQYF,TGTGCCAGCAGCTTGGGGTTCAGGCTCGAGCAGTACTTC
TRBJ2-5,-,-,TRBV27,CASRQYRGGETQYF,TGTGCCAGCAGACAGTACAGGGGAGGAGAGACCCAGTACTTC
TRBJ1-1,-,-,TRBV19,CASSIGAAGNSFF,TGTGCCAGTAGTATAGGGGCGGCAGGGAATTCTTTCTTT
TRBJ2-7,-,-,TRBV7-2,CASSLQFGYEQYF,TGTGCCAGCAGCTTACAGTTCGGGTACGAGCAGTACTTC
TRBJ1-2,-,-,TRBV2,CASRGGFYGYTF,TGTGCCAGCCGGGGAGGGTTCTATGGCTACACCTTC
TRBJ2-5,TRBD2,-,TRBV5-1,CASSLAGGSGQETQYF,TGCGCCAGCAGCTTGGCGGGGGGATCAGGACAAGAGACCCAGTACTTC
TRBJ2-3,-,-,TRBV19,CASASTDTQYF,TGTGCCAGCGCGAGCACAGATACGCAGTATTTT
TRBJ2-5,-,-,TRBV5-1,CASSTTDSLAETQYF,TGCGCCAGCAGCACCACAGACTCCCTAGCGGAGACCCAGTACTTC
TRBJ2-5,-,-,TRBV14,CASSQVREETQYF,TGTGCCAGCAGCCAAGTCAGAGAAGAGACCCAGTACTTC
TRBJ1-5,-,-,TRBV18,CASSPYRDQPQHF,TGTGCCAGCTCACCCTACAGGGATCAGCCCCAGCATTTT
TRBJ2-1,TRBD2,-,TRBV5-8,CASRGASGTHNEQFF,TGTGCCAGCAGAGGAGCTAGCGGGACTCACAATGAGCAGTTCTTC
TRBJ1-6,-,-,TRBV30,CAWVGSSYNSPLHF,TGTGCCTGGGTTGGCAGCTCCTATAATTCACCCCTCCACTTT
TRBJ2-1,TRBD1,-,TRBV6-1,CASSDPGQGSPWAFF,TGTGCCAGCAGTGACCCGGGACAGGGGTCCCCCTGGGCGTTCTTC